This passage covers 16 T cell receptor beta chains from one sample sequenced in a study of identical twins. TCRdb re-analysed the 5' RACE reads in MiXCR, keeping a single row per CDR3 protein. This sample has 400,000 to 650,000 distinct CDR3 sequences; less than 25% occur once, and the top ten carry roughly 0.91%. These data were likewise used in another study, on T cells expressing NK-cell markers.

The sample comprised CD4+ T cells sorted from blood. These receptors originate from a woman under 30 in good health.

The chain links TRBV7-8 to TRBJ1-1; D call uncertain. There are 15 residues in the CDR3. Germline V CDR1 and CDR2: SGHVS, FQNEAQ. V was pared by 0 bases and J by 1 base, with 9 bases between. The CDR3 DNA sequence: TGTGCCAGCAGCTTAGCGCAGGCAACGAACACTGAAGCTTTCTTT. Protein sequence: CASSLAQATNTEAFF.

The rearrangement links TRBV5-5 to TRBJ1-5; tentative D call: TRBD1 (6 bases). The CDR3 covers 14 residues. The V and J ends lost 0 bases and 7 bases respectively, with 11 bases between them. Germline-derived CDR1 and CDR2 are SGHKS and YYEKEE (reference sequence). The CDR3 sequence is CASSLAQGMQPQHF. The CDR3 nucleotides read TGTGCCAGCAGCTTGGCCCAGGGGATGCAGCCCCAGCATTTT.

The rearrangement uses TRBV10-3 and TRBJ2-1; TRBD2 matches 13 bases. J gave up 8 bases and V 7 bases, and 8 bases lay outside the gene matches. This CDR3 region has 15 residues. From germline, CDR1 is ENHRY and CDR2 SYGVKD. The CDR3 reads CAIKGTSGKRDEQFF. The CDR3, as DNA: TGTGCCATCAAGGGGACTAGCGGGAAACGGGATGAGCAGTTCTTC.

CDR3 sequence (DNA): TGTGCCAGCAGCTTCGGAAGTCGAAACACTGAAGCTTTCTTT. It codes for CASSFGSRNTEAFF. The rearrangement uses TRBV7-9 and TRBJ1-1; D call uncertain. Germline V gene sequence: CDR1 SEHNR, CDR2 FQNEAQ (reference sequence). The germline V and J ends were trimmed by 3 bases and 2 bases, with 10 bases remaining between them. The CDR3 is made up of 14 amino acids.

The chain couples TRBV5-6 to TRBJ2-3; TRBD2 matches at 13 bases. The ends lost 3 bases at V and 5 bases at J; junction bases unmatched: 18. In germline, CDR1 is SGHDT, CDR2 YYEEEE. The CDR3 consists of 20 residues. In DNA, the CDR3 is TGTGCCAGCAGCTCGGACTGGTGGACTAGCGGGAGCGCCACTATAGATACGCAGTATTTT. Amino acid sequence: CASSSDWWTSGSATIDTQYF.

This clonotype was counted only a few times. The V and J genes are TRBV7-6 and TRBJ1-1, with 10 bases that match TRBD1. Germline trimming cut 2 bases from V and 3 bases from J; bases unmatched to any gene: 3. Germline assignment: CDR1 SGHVS and CDR2 FNYEAQ. CDR3 length: 15 amino acids. CDR3 in amino acids: CASSLSGTGDTEAFF. CDR3 DNA sequence: TGTGCCAGCAGCTTATCCGGGACAGGGGACACTGAAGCTTTCTTT.

This clonotype was seen at least ten times. The chain joins TRBV12-3 or TRBV12-4 to TRBJ2-7; 12 nucleotides agree with TRBD2. V was pared by 6 bases and J by 5 bases, with 8 bases of the junction left unmatched. There are 15 residues in the CDR3. The CDR3 coding sequence is TGTGCCAGCAGCCCCAGGACTAGCGGGATTGACGAGCAGTACTTC. This codes for CASSPRTSGIDEQYF.

This clonotype was detected only a few times. DNA of the CDR3: TGTGCCAGCAGCAGACAGGGGAGCGAGCAGTACTTC. This codes for CASSRQGSEQYF. The chain links TRBV27 to TRBJ2-7; 8 nucleotides align to TRBD1. From germline, CDR1 is MNHEY and CDR2 SMNVEV (reference sequence). The CDR3 contains 12 residues. V lost 6 bases and J lost 6; bases outside the gene matches: 4.

The V and J genes are TRBV5-1 and TRBJ1-3, with D unresolved. CDR1 and CDR2 (germline): SGHRS, YFSETQ. This CDR3 has 15 amino acids. Trimming pared 0 bases from V and 4 bases from J, leaving 11 bases between. CDR3 sequence reads: CASSLAGGGGNTIYF. The DNA of the CDR3 is TGCGCCAGCAGCTTGGCCGGAGGAGGAGGAAACACCATATATTTT.

The chain links TRBV4-3 to TRBJ1-2; D is ambiguous. This CDR3 has 17 amino acids. CDR1 and CDR2 from the germline V gene are LGHNA and YSLEER. V was cut by 0 bases and J by 4 bases, with 18 bases left in between. CDR3 in DNA: TGCGCCAGCAGCCAAGACTTCAGGCTGGTGCCTATCTATGGCTACACCTTC. Its translation is CASSQDFRLVPIYGYTF.

This clonotype was observed a handful of times. The chain links TRBV6-5 to TRBJ2-3, with TRBD2 matching 10 bases. The CDR3 runs 19 residues. Germline lookup yields CDR1 MNHEY and CDR2 SVGAGI. After removal of 3 bases from V and 1 base from J, the junction contained 13 bases not matched to a gene. CDR3 DNA sequence: TGTGCCAGCAGTTATCACCCTGGTTTGGGGACTAGCGGCACAGATACGCAGTATTTT. Translated: CASSYHPGLGTSGTDTQYF.

The chain carries TRBV7-9 and TRBJ1-1; TRBD1 might be the D (6 bases). This CDR3 region has 14 residues. Trimming pared 6 bases from V and 1 base from J, leaving 12 bases between. CDR1 SEHNR and CDR2 FQNEAQ come from the germline V gene (reference sequence). CDR3 nucleotides: TGTGCCAGCAGGTTACAGGGAGGGAACACTGAAGCTTTCTTT. The encoded protein is CASRLQGGNTEAFF.

In its sample, this clonotype was seen a few times. The chain combines TRBV20-1 with TRBJ2-1, with 11 positions matching TRBD2. The CDR3 loop spans 15 amino acids. The germline V gene encodes CDR1 DFQATT and CDR2 SNEGSKA (reference sequence). Trimming at V came to 1 base and at J to 4 bases, leaving 3 bases not matched to a gene. CDR3 nucleotides: TGCAGTGCTAGAGGGACTAGCGGGCAATACAATGAGCAGTTCTTC. Its protein is CSARGTSGQYNEQFF.

A few counts support this clonotype. V and J are TRBV7-2 and TRBJ1-1; D is perhaps TRBD1 (6 bases). Germline CDR1 SGHTA, CDR2 FQGNSA. The CDR3 length is 15 residues. The germline V and J ends were trimmed by 3 bases and 9 bases, with 20 bases remaining between them. The chain's CDR3 is CASSFPQGPGQQAFF. The CDR3, as DNA: TGTGCCAGCAGCTTTCCCCAGGGGCCGGGACAACAAGCTTTCTTT.

This clonotype was observed a handful of times. The CDR3 sequence: CASSLAPGYYGYTF. The CDR3 coding sequence is TGTGCCAGCAGCTTAGCCCCGGGGTACTATGGCTACACCTTC. The chain has TRBV7-8 and TRBJ1-2; D not resolved. This CDR3 is built from 14 residues. V dropped 0 bases and J dropped 3 bases, with 8 bases sitting between them. Germline V CDR1 and CDR2: SGHVS, FQNEAQ.

The J gene is TRBJ2-6, the V gene TRBV29-1; D remains unclear. The CDR3 sequence is 13 residues long. V shed 7 bases and J shed 0 bases, with 7 bases lying between them. Germline V lookup: CDR1 SQVTM, CDR2 ANQGSEA. The CDR3: CSAYISGANVLTF. CDR3 in DNA: TGCAGCGCCTACATCTCTGGGGCCAACGTCCTGACTTTC.